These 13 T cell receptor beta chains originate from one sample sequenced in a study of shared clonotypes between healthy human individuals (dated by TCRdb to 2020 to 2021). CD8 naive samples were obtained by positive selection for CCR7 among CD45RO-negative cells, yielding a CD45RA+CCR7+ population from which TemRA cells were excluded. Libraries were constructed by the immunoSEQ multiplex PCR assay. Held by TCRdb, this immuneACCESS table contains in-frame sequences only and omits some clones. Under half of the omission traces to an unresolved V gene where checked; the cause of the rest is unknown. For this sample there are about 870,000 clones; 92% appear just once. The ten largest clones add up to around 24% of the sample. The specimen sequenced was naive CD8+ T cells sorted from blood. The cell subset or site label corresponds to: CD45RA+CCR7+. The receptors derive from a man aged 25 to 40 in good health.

The DNA for the CDR3 is TGTGCCAGCAGCGTATCCGATCTATACAATGAGCAGTTCTTC. Amino acids: CASSVSDLYNEQFF. The chain combines TRBV9 with TRBJ2-1; D gene uncertain. Germline CDR1 and CDR2: SGDLS and YYNGEE. Trimming took 1 base from V and 4 from J, leaving 9 bases between them. The CDR3 has 14 residues.

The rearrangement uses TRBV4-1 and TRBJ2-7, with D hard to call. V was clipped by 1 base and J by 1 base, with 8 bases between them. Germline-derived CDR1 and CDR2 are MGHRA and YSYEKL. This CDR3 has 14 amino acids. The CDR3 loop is CASSQGDASYEQYF. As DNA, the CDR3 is TGCGCCAGCAGCCAAGGGGATGCGTCCTACGAGCAGTACTTC.

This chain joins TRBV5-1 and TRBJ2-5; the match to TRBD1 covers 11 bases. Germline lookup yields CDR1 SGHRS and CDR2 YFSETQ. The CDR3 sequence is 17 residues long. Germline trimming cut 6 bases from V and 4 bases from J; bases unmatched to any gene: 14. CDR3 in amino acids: CASTGIPGTGGLETQYF. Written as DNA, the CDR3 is TGCGCCAGCACGGGTATTCCGGGGACAGGGGGATTAGAGACCCAGTACTTC.

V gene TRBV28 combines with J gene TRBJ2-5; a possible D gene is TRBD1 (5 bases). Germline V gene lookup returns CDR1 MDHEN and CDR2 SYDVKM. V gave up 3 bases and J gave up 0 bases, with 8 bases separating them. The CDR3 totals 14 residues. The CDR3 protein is CASSLETDQETQYF. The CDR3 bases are TGTGCCAGCAGTTTGGAGACAGACCAAGAGACCCAGTACTTC. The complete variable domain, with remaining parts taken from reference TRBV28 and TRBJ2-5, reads DVKVTQSSRYLVKRTGEKVFLECVQDMDHENMFWYRQDPGLGLRLIYFSYDVKMKEKGDIPEGYSVSREKKERFSLILESASTNQTSMYLCASSLETDQETQYFGPGTRLLVL.

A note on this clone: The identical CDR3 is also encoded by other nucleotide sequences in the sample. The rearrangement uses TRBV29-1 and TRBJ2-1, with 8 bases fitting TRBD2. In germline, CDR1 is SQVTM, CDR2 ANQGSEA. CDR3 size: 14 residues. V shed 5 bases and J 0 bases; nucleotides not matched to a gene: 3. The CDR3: CSVFSGASYNEQFF. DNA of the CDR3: TGCAGCGTTTTTAGCGGGGCCTCCTACAATGAGCAGTTCTTC.

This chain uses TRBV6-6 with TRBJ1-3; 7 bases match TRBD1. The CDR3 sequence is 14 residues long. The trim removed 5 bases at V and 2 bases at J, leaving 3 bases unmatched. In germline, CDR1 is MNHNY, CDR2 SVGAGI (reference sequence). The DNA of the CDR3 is TGTGCCAGCAGTGTGACAGGGACTGGAAACACCATATATTTT. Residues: CASSVTGTGNTIYF.

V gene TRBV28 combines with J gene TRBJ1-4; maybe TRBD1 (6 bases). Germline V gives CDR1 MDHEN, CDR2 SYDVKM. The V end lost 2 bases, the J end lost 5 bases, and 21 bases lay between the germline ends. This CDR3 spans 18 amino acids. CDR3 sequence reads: CASSLKAIRDNSNEKLFF. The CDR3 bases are TGTGCCAGCAGTTTAAAGGCCATAAGGGACAACAGCAATGAAAAACTGTTTTTT.

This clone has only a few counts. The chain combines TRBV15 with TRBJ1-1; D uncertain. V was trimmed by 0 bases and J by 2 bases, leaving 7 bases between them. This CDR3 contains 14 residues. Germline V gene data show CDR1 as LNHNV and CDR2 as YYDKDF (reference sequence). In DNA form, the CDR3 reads TGTGCCACCAGCAGAGACAGGTCAAACACTGAAGCTTTCTTT. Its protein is CATSRDRSNTEAFF. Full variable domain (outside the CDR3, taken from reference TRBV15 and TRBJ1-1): DAMVIQNPRYQVTQFGKPVTLSCSQTLNHNVMYWYQQKSSQAPKLLFHYYDKDFNNEADTPDNFQSRRPNTSFCFLDIRSPGLGDTAMYLCATSRDRSNTEAFFGQGTRLTVV.

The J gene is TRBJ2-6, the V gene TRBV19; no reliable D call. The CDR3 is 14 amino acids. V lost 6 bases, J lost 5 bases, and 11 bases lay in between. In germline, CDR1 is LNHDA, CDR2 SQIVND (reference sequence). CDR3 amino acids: CASSPNRRANVLTF. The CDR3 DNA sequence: TGTGCCAGTAGCCCGAATAGAAGGGCCAACGTCCTGACTTTC.

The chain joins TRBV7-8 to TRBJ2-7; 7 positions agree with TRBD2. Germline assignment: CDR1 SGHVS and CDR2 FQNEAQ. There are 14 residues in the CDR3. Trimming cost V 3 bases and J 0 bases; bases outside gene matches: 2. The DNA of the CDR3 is TGTGCCAGCAGCTTTAGCGGGTCCTCCTACGAGCAGTACTTC. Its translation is CASSFSGSSYEQYF.

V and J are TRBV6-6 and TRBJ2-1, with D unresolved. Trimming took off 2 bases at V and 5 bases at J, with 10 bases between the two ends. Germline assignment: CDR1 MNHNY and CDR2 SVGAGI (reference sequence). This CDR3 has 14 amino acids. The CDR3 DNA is TGTGCCAGCAGTTACAGAGTTGGGGACAATGAGCAGTTCTTC. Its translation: CASSYRVGDNEQFF.

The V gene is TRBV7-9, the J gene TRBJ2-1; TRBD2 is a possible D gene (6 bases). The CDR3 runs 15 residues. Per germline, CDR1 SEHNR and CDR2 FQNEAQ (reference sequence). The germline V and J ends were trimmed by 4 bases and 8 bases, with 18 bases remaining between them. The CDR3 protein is CASSYSGRIGDEQFF. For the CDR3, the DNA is TGTGCCAGCAGCTACTCCGGGAGAATTGGAGATGAGCAGTTCTTC.

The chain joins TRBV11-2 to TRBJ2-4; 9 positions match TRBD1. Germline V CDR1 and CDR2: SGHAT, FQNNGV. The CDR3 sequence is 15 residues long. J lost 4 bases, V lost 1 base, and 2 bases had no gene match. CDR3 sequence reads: CASSLAQGAKNIQYF. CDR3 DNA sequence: TGTGCCAGCAGCTTAGCACAGGGGGCAAAAAACATTCAGTACTTC.